The sequence of this T cell receptor (beta chain) was determined in a study of blood T cell repertoires in COVID-19. As for the study in general: Sites across the United States, Italy and Spain contributed samples from acute and convalescent COVID-19. T cells, B-cell-depleted T cells, or PBMCs provided the cDNA or gDNA that served as material.

The CDR3 covers 13 residues. Germline CDR1 reads SGHAT; CDR2 reads FQDESV (reference sequence). The trim removed 5 bases at V and 6 bases at J, leaving 4 bases unmatched. Data came from immunoSEQ multiplex PCR; TCRdb stores just in-frame clones and leaves some out. The table records under 300,000 clones, 92% of them present only once. The chain joins TRBV11-1 to TRBJ2-1; 7 bases match TRBD2. The source of this sequence is a man aged 30 to 45 with COVID-19, enrolled during active disease. Sequencing was done on a sample of peripheral blood. CDR3 nucleotides: TGTGCCAGCAGCCCCACGGGGGGCAATGAGCAGTTCTTC. It specifies CASSPTGGNEQFF.